What follows are 28 T cell receptor beta chains derived from one specimen sequenced in a study of cytomegalovirus exposure and HLA in healthy donors. The PCR employed 60 Vbeta primers together with 13 Jbeta primers. Profiling relied on immunoSEQ multiplex PCR, and the TCRdb table lists in-frame clones only, not all of them. The data show 140,000 to 150,000 clones, 70% seen once. The sequencing input was PBMCs. Every receptor here comes from a woman aged 60 to 75 in good health and CMV-seropositive.

The V and J genes are TRBV5-4 and TRBJ2-2, with TRBD1 matching 7 bases. Germline V gives CDR1 SGHNT, CDR2 YYREEE (reference sequence). The CDR3 extends over 15 amino acids. With V trimmed by 4 bases and J by 3 bases, 6 bases remained unmatched. In DNA, the CDR3 is TGTGCCAGCAGCCTAGGGGGCAGGGACACCGGGGAGCTGTTTTTT. Amino acid sequence: CASSLGGRDTGELFF.

V is TRBV10-3 and J is TRBJ1-1; 9 bases match TRBD1. The CDR3 sequence is 14 residues long. Germline V gene data show CDR1 as ENHRY and CDR2 as SYGVKD. J gave up 3 bases and V 4 bases, and 3 bases lay outside the gene matches. The chain's CDR3 is CAISGGTGYTEAFF. CDR3 nucleotides: TGTGCCATCAGTGGCGGGACAGGGTACACTGAAGCTTTCTTT.

The rearrangement links TRBV19 to TRBJ1-1; a weak D match, TRBD1 (5 bases). The V gene's germline CDR1 is LNHDA and CDR2 SQIVND (reference sequence). The V gene lost 3 bases and the J gene lost 3 bases, with 11 bases spanning the gap. The CDR3 is 14 residues long. CDR3 coding DNA: TGTGCCAGTAGTATGGCTAGGACACACACTGAAGCTTTCTTT. This codes for CASSMARTHTEAFF.

V and J are TRBV10-1 and TRBJ2-1; 10 bases are a match to TRBD2. The trim removed 0 bases at V and 5 bases at J, leaving 1 base unmatched. The CDR3 covers 15 residues. In germline, CDR1 is WNHNN, CDR2 SYGVQD (reference sequence). CDR3 region: CASSESGLANNEQFF. In DNA, the CDR3 is TGCGCCAGCAGTGAGTCGGGACTAGCGAACAATGAGCAGTTCTTC.

The V gene is TRBV5-1, the J gene TRBJ2-1; possibly TRBD2 for D (6 bases). The CDR3 contains 16 residues. The V end lost 2 bases, the J end lost 0 bases, and 12 bases lay between the germline ends. Germline V CDR1 and CDR2: SGHRS, YFSETQ. For the CDR3, the DNA is TGCGCCAGCAGCTTTGGACTATCCAACTCCTACAATGAGCAGTTCTTC. Translation: CASSFGLSNSYNEQFF. The full variable domain, completed using reference TRBV5-1 and TRBJ2-1, is KAGVTQTPRYLIKTRGQQVTLSCSPISGHRSVSWYQQTPGQGLQFLFEYFSETQRNKGNFPGRFSGRQFSNSRSEMNVSTLELGDSALYLCASSFGLSNSYNEQFFGPGTRLTVL.

This clone came up a few times. This sequence joins TRBV5-6 and TRBJ2-7; perhaps TRBD2 as D (5 bases). CDR1 and CDR2 from the germline V gene are SGHDT and YYEEEE. V was clipped by 4 bases and J by 3 bases, with 11 bases between them. There are 13 residues in the CDR3. The CDR3 DNA reads TGTGCCAGCAGCGCCGGGATCCTCTACGAGCAGTACTTC. Protein: CASSAGILYEQYF.

This clone was seen more than once but under ten times. This chain uses TRBV6-1 with TRBJ2-1; 9 nucleotides match TRBD2. Germline V gene data show CDR1 as MNHNS and CDR2 as SASEGT. The length of the CDR3 is 13 residues. Unmatched junction bases numbered 2, after V lost 4 bases and J lost 7 bases. The CDR3, as DNA: TGTGCCAGCAGTGCGCGGGAGGGGAATGAGCAGTTCTTC. Amino acid sequence: CASSAREGNEQFF.

In this sample, this clone turned up a few times. The chain recombines TRBV5-4 with TRBJ1-1; 8 bases align to TRBD1. The CDR3 runs 14 residues. CDR1 is SGHNT and CDR2 is YYREEE in the germline V gene (reference sequence). With V trimmed by 1 base and J by 5 bases, 4 bases remained unmatched. The CDR3 is CASSLQGARTEAFF. DNA for the CDR3: TGTGCCAGCAGCTTGCAGGGGGCAAGGACTGAAGCTTTCTTT.

The genes are TRBV28 and TRBJ1-2, with TRBD1 matching 12 bases. CDR1 and CDR2 (germline): MDHEN, SYDVKM. This CDR3 is 15 amino acids long. The trim removed 3 bases at V and 8 bases at J, leaving 7 bases unmatched. Here the CDR3 DNA reads TGTGCCAGCAGTTTTCCGGGACAGGGGGCGGGGGGCTACACCTTC. Protein product: CASSFPGQGAGGYTF.

The CDR3 here is CASSPYTMGQQPQHF. CDR3 bases: TGTGCCAGCTCACCATATACAATGGGACAGCAGCCCCAGCATTTT. The chain is built from TRBV18 and TRBJ1-5, with 7 nucleotides matching TRBD1. This CDR3 is 15 amino acids long. Germline V gene lookup returns CDR1 KGHSH and CDR2 LQKENI. V was pared by 2 bases and J by 7 bases, with 8 bases of the junction left unmatched.

This rearrangement joins TRBV18 to TRBJ2-7; TRBD2 might be the D (5 bases). CDR1 and CDR2 (germline): KGHSH, LQKENI. CDR3 size: 15 residues. Trimming took off 2 bases at V and 1 base at J, with 12 bases between the two ends. CDR3 in amino acids: CASSPYGGRSYEQYF. CDR3 coding DNA: TGTGCCAGCTCACCATACGGCGGGCGTTCCTACGAGCAGTACTTC.

CDR3: CASSLGQGNQPQHF. CDR3 sequence (DNA): TGTGCCAGCTCCCTGGGACAGGGGAATCAGCCCCAGCATTTT. The V and J genes are TRBV18 and TRBJ1-5; 10 nucleotides match TRBD1. Trimming cost V 6 bases and J 4 bases; bases outside gene matches: 3. The CDR3 runs to 14 residues. CDR1 is KGHSH, CDR2 LQKENI, per germline.

This clone has more than one count but fewer than ten. The rearrangement uses TRBV19 and TRBJ1-1, with D perhaps TRBD1 (6 bases). CDR3 size: 15 residues. Germline-derived CDR1 and CDR2 are LNHDA and SQIVND (reference sequence). Trimming removed 5 bases at V and 1 base at J, with 14 bases between. CDR3: CASSVGGLTNTEAFF. In nucleotides, the CDR3 is TGTGCCAGTAGTGTAGGGGGACTAACGAACACTGAAGCTTTCTTT. Supplemented by reference TRBV19 and TRBJ1-1, the full variable domain reads DGGITQSPKYLFRKEGQNVTLSCEQNLNHDAMYWYRQDPGQGLRLIYYSQIVNDFQKGDIAEGYSVSREKKESFPLTVTSAQKNPTAFYLCASSVGGLTNTEAFFGQGTRLTVV.

The chain is built from TRBV19 and TRBJ1-5; 9 bases are shared with TRBD1. Germline-derived CDR1 and CDR2 are LNHDA and SQIVND (reference sequence). CDR3 length: 15 amino acids. The ends lost 5 bases at V and 6 bases at J; junction bases unmatched: 8. CDR3: CASSAGQGNVQPQHF. In nucleotides, the CDR3 is TGTGCCAGTAGTGCAGGACAGGGGAATGTTCAGCCCCAGCATTTT.

The chain joins TRBV10-3 to TRBJ2-1, with a tentative D call TRBD2 (5 bases). The CDR3 contains 15 residues. The germline V gene encodes CDR1 ENHRY and CDR2 SYGVKD. The germline V and J ends were trimmed by 3 bases and 7 bases, with 16 bases remaining between them. For the CDR3, the DNA is TGTGCCATCAGTGACTGGAGGCTGGGTTCTAATGAGCAGTTCTTC. Its protein product is CAISDWRLGSNEQFF.

J is TRBJ1-2 and V is TRBV6-5; no clear D gene. The CDR3 has 16 residues. V was shortened by 0 bases and J by 6 bases, with 17 bases between the two germline ends. Germline V gives CDR1 MNHEY, CDR2 SVGAGI. The CDR3 spells CASSYSRERGKNGYTF. The DNA for the CDR3 is TGTGCCAGCAGTTACTCGAGGGAAAGAGGGAAAAATGGCTACACCTTC.

The CDR3 region is CSVESIGKREGPDTQYF. CDR3 coding DNA: TGCAGCGTTGAGTCGATCGGGAAGCGGGAGGGCCCAGATACGCAGTATTTT. This rearrangement joins TRBV29-1 to TRBJ2-3, with 10 bases lining up with TRBD2. This CDR3 spans 17 amino acids. Germline loops: CDR1 SQVTM, CDR2 ANQGSEA. Trimming cost V 3 bases and J 4 bases; bases outside gene matches: 13.

The chain combines TRBV11-1 with TRBJ2-1; D is possibly TRBD2 (5 bases). CDR3 length: 15 amino acids. Germline assignment: CDR1 SGHAT and CDR2 FQDESV (reference sequence). Trimming left V 1 base short and J 1 base short, with 8 bases between. In DNA form, the CDR3 reads TGTGCCAGCAGCTTAGACCGGGGTTCCTACAATGAGCAGTTCTTC. Its protein product is CASSLDRGSYNEQFF.

The chain is built from TRBV2 and TRBJ2-1, with D unclear. Germline V gives CDR1 SNHLY, CDR2 FYNNEI. The V end was cut by 8 bases, the J end by 6 bases, with 14 bases between. The CDR3 loop spans 13 amino acids. Written as DNA, the CDR3 is TGTGCCAGCGGTGGACGACGCGGCAATGAGCAGTTCTTC. It is translated as CASGGRRGNEQFF.

V gene TRBV18 combines with J gene TRBJ2-1; no firm D call. CDR1 is KGHSH and CDR2 is LQKENI in the germline V gene. The CDR3 contains 12 residues. Trimming took off 2 bases at V and 12 bases at J, with 11 bases between the two ends. This CDR3 is CASSPGLIGQFF. The DNA for the CDR3 is TGTGCCAGCTCACCAGGGCTTATCGGGCAGTTCTTC. The full variable domain, in which reference TRBV18 and TRBJ2-1 provide the parts outside the CDR3, is NAGVMQNPRHLVRRRGQEARLRCSPMKGHSHVYWYRQLPEEGLKFMVYLQKENIIDESGMPKERFSAEFPKEGPSILRIQQVVRGDSAAYFCASSPGLIGQFFGPGTRLTVL.

This rearrangement joins TRBV30 to TRBJ1-4, with no clear D. Germline assignment: CDR1 GTSNPN and CDR2 SVGIG (reference sequence). The CDR3 has 13 amino acids. V dropped 2 bases and J dropped 7 bases, with 11 bases sitting between them. The CDR3 loop reads CAWSPVWSEKLFF. CDR3 nucleotide sequence: TGTGCCTGGAGTCCCGTATGGAGTGAAAAACTGTTTTTT.

The chain carries TRBV28 and TRBJ2-1, with 9 bases lining up with TRBD1. V was pared by 5 bases and J by 6 bases, with 8 bases of the junction left unmatched. The length of the CDR3 is 15 residues. Per the germline V gene, CDR1 is MDHEN and CDR2 is SYDVKM. The CDR3 region has the DNA TGTGCCAGCAGTCGTGCCGGGACAGGGTTCAATGAGCAGTTCTTC. As protein: CASSRAGTGFNEQFF.

This chain links TRBV5-1 with TRBJ2-5, with D possibly being TRBD1 (6 bases). Germline V lookup: CDR1 SGHRS, CDR2 YFSETQ. This CDR3 has 14 amino acids. Trimming cost V 2 bases and J 3 bases, with 11 bases left between them. The CDR3 spells CASSFRAGEETQYF. In nucleotides, the CDR3 is TGCGCCAGCAGCTTTCGGGCAGGGGAAGAGACCCAGTACTTC.

V and J are TRBV5-6 and TRBJ1-5; the D gene is possibly TRBD1 (6 bases). The germline V gene has CDR1 SGHDT and CDR2 YYEEEE. V was cut by 3 bases and J by 0 bases, with 13 bases left in between. This CDR3 is 16 amino acids long. The CDR3 loop is CASSSDRTHSNQPQHF. CDR3 DNA sequence: TGTGCCAGCAGCTCCGACAGGACCCATAGCAATCAGCCCCAGCATTTT.

The chain joins TRBV6-6 to TRBJ1-1; D might be TRBD1 (6 bases). The V end lost 6 bases, the J end lost 4 bases, and 15 bases lay between the germline ends. This CDR3 region has 14 residues. The germline CDR1 and CDR2 sequences are MNHNY and SVGAGI (reference sequence). CDR3 sequence reads: CASRTGSIGTEAFF. The CDR3 nucleotides read TGTGCCAGCAGGACAGGTTCCATTGGCACTGAAGCTTTCTTT.

The V and J genes are TRBV7-9 and TRBJ2-5; tentatively, D is TRBD1 (6 bases). Trimming stripped 7 bases from V and 5 bases from J, with 26 bases between. Germline assignment: CDR1 SEHNR and CDR2 FQNEAQ (reference sequence). This CDR3 has 17 residues. The CDR3 DNA is TGTGCCAGCACCAAGGACAGCCTACGATTCGGGTGGGAGACCCAGTACTTC. Its protein product is CASTKDSLRFGWETQYF.

CDR3 protein: CASSQLHQVLTEAFF. In nucleotides, the CDR3 is TGCGCCAGCAGTCAATTACATCAGGTCCTTACTGAAGCTTTCTTT. V and J are TRBV23-1 and TRBJ1-1; D not certain. TRBV23-1 is given ORF status, its function remaining uncertain. The ends were cut back, 1 base at V and 5 bases at J, with 14 bases in the middle. The CDR3 runs 15 residues.

The V and J genes are TRBV19 and TRBJ2-7; the D gene is possibly TRBD1 (6 bases). This CDR3 is 13 amino acids long. V was cut by 6 bases and J by 10 bases, with 19 bases left in between. In germline, CDR1 is LNHDA, CDR2 SQIVND (reference sequence). CDR3 residues: CASSPSDSYGQYF. The CDR3 region has the DNA TGTGCCAGTAGCCCTTCGGACAGCTACGGCCAGTACTTC.